This T cell receptor (beta chain) was captured by sequencing in a study of T-cell memory formation after mild COVID-19. The wider study: The TCR clusters were mostly specific to one donor.

On this clonotype: Its specificity is not known.

Using its own MiXCR run on the 5' RACE reads, TCRdb lists one record per CDR3 protein. In the table there are 110,000 to 150,000 distinct CDR3 sequences, more than 13% of which are singletons. The germline V gene encodes CDR1 MNHEY and CDR2 SVGEGT. The CDR3 extends over 13 amino acids. Trimming took 0 bases from V and 6 from J, leaving 5 bases between them. Whole-study results and caveats: While clones contracting from day 15 to 85 were balanced between CD4 and CD8, later expanders leaned CD4+.

The V call is TRBV6-2 or TRBV6-3, the J call TRBJ2-2; D ambiguous. The sample taken for sequencing was PBMCs or a T cell subset sorted from them (not recorded which). This TCR was sampled from an adult woman who had mild COVID-19 (a few samples of this study predate the infection). Cell type and time point are not known. The CDR3 coding sequence is TGTGCCAGCAGTTACTCGGAAGCCGGGGAGCTGTTTTTT. Its translation is CASSYSEAGELFF.